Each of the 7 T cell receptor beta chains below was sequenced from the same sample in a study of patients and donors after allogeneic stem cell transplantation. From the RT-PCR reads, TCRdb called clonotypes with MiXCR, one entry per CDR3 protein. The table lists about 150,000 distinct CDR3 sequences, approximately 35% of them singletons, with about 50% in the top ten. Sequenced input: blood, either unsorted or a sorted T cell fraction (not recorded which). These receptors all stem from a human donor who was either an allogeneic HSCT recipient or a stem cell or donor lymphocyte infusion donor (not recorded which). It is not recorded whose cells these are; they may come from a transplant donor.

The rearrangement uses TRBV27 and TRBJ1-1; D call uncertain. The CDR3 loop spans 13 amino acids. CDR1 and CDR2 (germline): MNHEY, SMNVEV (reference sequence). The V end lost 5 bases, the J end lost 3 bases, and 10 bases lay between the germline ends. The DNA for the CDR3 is TGTGCCAGCAGTCTGGGAGTGGACACTGAAGCTTTCTTT. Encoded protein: CASSLGVDTEAFF.

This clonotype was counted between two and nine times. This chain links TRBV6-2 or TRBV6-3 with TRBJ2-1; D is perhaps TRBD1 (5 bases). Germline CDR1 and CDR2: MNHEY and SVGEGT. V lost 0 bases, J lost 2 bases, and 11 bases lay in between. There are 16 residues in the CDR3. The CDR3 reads CASSYSYRGPYNEQFF. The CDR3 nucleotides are TGTGCCAGCAGTTACTCGTATAGGGGTCCCTACAATGAGCAGTTCTTC.

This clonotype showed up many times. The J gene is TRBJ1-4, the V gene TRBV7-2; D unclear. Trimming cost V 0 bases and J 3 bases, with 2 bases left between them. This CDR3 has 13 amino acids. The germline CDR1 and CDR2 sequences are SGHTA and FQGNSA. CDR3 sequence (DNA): TGTGCCAGCAGCTTAGCCGCTAATGAAAAACTGTTTTTT. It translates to CASSLAANEKLFF.

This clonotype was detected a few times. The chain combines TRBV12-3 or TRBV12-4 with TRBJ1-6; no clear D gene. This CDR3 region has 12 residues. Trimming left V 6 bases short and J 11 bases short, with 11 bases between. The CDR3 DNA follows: TGTGCCAGCAGCGTAACCCTAGCACCCCTCCACTTT. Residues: CASSVTLAPLHF.

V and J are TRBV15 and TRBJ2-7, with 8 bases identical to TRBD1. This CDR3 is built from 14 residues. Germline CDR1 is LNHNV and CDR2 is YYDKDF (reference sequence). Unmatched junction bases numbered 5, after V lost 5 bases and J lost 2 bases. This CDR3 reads CATSGGRGPYEQYV. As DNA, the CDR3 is TGTGCCACCAGCGGGGGCAGGGGGCCCTACGAGCAGTACGTC.

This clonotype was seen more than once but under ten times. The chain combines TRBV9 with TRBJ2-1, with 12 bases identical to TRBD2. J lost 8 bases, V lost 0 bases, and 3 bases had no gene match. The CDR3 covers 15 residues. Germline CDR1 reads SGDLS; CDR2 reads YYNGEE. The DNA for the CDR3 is TGTGCCAGCAGCGTAGGACTAGCGGGGGCCGATGAGCAGTTCTTC. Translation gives CASSVGLAGADEQFF.

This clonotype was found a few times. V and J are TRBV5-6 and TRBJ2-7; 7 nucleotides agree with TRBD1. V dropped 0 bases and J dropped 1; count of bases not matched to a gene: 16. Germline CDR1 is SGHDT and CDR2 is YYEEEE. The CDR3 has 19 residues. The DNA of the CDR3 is TGTGCCAGCAGCTTGGTATATGGACAGGTCTATGGAGGATCCTACGAGCAGTACTTC. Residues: CASSLVYGQVYGGSYEQYF. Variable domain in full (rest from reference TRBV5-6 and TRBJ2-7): DAGVTQSPTHLIKTRGQQVTLRCSPKSGHDTVSWYQQALGQGPQFIFQYYEEEERQRGNFPDRFSGHQFPNYSSELNVNALLLGDSALYLCASSLVYGQVYGGSYEQYFGPGTRLTVT.